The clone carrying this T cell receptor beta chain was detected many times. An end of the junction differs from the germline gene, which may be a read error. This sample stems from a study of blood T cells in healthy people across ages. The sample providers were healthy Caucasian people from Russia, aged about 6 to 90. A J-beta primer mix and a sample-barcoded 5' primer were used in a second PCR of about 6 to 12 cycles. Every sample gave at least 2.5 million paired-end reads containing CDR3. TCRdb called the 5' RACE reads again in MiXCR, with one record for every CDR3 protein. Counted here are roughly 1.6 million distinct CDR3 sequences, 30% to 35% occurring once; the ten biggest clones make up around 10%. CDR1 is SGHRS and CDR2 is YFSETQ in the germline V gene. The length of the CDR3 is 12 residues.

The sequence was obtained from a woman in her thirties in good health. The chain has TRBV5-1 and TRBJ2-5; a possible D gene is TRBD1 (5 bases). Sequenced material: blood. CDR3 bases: TGTGCCAGCAGCAGGGACCAAGAGACCCAGTACTTC. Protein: CASSRDQETQYF.